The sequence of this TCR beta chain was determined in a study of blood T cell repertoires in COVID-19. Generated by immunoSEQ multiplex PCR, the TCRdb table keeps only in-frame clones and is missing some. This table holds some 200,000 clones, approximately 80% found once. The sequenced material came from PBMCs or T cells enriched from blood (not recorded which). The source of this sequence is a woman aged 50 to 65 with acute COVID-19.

CDR3 residues: CASSRSYEQYF. The CDR3 nucleotides are TGTGCCAGCTCCAGGTCCTACGAGCAGTACTTC. V usage is TRBV28 and J usage is TRBJ2-7; D uncertain. Germline CDR1 MDHEN, CDR2 SYDVKM. The CDR3 totals 11 residues. The V gene lost 8 bases and the J gene lost 1 base, with 6 bases spanning the gap. The full variable domain, in which reference TRBV28 and TRBJ2-7 provide the parts outside the CDR3, is DVKVTQSSRYLVKRTGEKVFLECVQDMDHENMFWYRQDPGLGLRLIYFSYDVKMKEKGDIPEGYSVSREKKERFSLILESASTNQTSMYLCASSRSYEQYFGPGTRLTVT.